Here is one TCR beta chain with its context. What it binds is unknown. TCRdb's table, derived via immunoSEQ multiplex PCR, lists solely in-frame clones and lacks some. The sample lists 95,000 to 100,000 clones, roughly nine tenths occurring once. The sample originates from a study of identifying expanded T cells in peripheral blood. CDR3 length equals 15 residues. Germline CDR1 MNHNY, CDR2 SVGAGI (reference sequence). V lost 0 bases, J lost 4 bases, and 12 bases lay in between. No infections or other immune events were documented during collection. Whole-study findings and limits: Variance in clone template counts between approximately 2-week samples significantly increased with total template count across all healthy donors. Technical replicates showed about 1.1 changed clones; two weeks about 16.4; four weeks 19.

Material for sequencing was blood. The chain employs TRBV6-6 and TRBJ1-2; D is unresolved. The source is a person aged 18-70 years in good health. This CDR3 reads CASSYSWGAGYGYTF. The CDR3 region has the DNA TGTGCCAGCAGTTACTCCTGGGGAGCGGGCTATGGCTACACCTTC.